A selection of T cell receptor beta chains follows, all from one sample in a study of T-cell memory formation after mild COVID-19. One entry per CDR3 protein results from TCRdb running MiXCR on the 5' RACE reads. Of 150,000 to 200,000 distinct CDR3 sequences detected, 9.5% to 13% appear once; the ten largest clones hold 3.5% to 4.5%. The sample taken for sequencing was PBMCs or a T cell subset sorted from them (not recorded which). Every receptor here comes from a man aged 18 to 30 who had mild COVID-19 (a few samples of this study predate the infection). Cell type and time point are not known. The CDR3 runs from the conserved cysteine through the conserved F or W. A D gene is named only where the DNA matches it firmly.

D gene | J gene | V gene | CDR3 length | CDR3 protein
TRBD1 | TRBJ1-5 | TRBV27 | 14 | CASSFTGGHQPQHF
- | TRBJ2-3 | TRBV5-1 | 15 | CASSLWRDLADTQYF
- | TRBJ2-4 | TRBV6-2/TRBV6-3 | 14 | CASSPRWAKNIQYF
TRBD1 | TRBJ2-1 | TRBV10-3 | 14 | CAISRDRGFNEQFF
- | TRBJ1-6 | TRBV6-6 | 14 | CASSSRALNSPLHF
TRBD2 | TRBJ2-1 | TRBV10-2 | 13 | CASSVLANNEQFF
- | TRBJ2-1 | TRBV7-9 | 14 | CASSLISQGVEQFF
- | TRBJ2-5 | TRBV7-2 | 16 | CASSPPGGGGQETQYF
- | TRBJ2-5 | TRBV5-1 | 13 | CASSPLGGETQYF
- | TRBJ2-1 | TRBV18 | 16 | CASSPPNGPNYNEQFF
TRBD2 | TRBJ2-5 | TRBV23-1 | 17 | CASSQCRGLAGKETQYF
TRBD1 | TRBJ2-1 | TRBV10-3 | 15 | CAISLGTGGYNEQFF
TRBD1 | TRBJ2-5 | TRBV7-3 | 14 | CASSFTGGSETQYF
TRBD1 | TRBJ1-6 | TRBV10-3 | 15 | CAISGSTGWGSPLHF
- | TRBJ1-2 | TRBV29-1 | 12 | CSVFTRDYGYTF
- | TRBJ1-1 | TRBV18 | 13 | CASSPQNREEAFF
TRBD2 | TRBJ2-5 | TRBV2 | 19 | CASRPTGIAGDLRAETQYF
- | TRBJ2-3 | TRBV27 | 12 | CASRLGPLTQYF
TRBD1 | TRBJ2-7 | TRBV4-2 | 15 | CASSQAGTGYYEQYF
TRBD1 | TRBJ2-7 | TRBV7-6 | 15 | CASSLAGTGPNEQYF
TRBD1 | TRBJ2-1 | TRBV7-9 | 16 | CASSLGTGGFYNEQFF
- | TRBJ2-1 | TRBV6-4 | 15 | CASGPPGAQYNEQFF
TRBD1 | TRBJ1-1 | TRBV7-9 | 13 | CASMTGGYTEAFF
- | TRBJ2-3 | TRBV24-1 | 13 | CATSDGITGREYF
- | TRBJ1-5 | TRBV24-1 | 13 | CATSDRAGQPQHF
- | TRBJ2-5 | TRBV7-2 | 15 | CASSPGRSGAETQYF
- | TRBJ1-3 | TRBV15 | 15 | CATSRDVGSGNTIYF
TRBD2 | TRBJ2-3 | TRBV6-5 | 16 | CASSSPAGGSTDTQYF
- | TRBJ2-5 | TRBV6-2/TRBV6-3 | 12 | CASGGSQETQYF
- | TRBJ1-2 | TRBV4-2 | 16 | CASSQVSPEGPYGYTF
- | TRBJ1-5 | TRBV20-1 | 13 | CSARGTPDQPQHF
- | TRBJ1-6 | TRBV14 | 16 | CASSQDLGGVSSPLHF
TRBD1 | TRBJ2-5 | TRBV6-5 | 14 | CASSYLGQGETQYF
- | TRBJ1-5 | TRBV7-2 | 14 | CASSLGGTGQPQHF
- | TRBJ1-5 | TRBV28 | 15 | CASSSADRINQPQHF
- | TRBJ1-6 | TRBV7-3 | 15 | CASSPIRDFNSPLHF
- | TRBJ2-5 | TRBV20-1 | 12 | CSAKRYQETQYF
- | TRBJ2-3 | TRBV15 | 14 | CATSTRQGTDTQYF
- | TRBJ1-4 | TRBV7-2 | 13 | CASSLARAEKLFF
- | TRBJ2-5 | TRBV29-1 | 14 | CSVELGGIQETQYF
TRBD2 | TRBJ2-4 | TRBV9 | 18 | CASSVEASGGPAKNIQYF
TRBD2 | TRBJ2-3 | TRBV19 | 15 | CASSILGLGADTQYF
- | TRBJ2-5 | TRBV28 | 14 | CASSLLAVQETQYF
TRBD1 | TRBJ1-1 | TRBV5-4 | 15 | CASSSADRGNTEAFF
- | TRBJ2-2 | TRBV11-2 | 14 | CASSLFRGAGELFF
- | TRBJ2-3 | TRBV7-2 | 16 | CASSSQGGSLGDTQYF